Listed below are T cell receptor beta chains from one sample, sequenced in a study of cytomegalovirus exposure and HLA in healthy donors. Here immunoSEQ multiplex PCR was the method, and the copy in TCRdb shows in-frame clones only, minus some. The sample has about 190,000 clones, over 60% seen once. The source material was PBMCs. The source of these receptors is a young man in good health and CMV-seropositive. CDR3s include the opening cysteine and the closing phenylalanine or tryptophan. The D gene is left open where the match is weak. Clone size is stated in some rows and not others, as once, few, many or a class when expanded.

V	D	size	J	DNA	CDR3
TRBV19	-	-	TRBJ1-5	TGTGCCAGTAGCTGGCAGGGTCGCAATCAGCCCCAGCATTTT	CASSWQGRNQPQHF
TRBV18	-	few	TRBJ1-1	TGTGCCAGCTCAATCCAGGGGAGGAACACTGAAGCTTTCTTT	CASSIQGRNTEAFF
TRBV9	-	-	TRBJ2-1	TGTGCCAGCAGCGTAGCGGGGGCGGGGGTCAATGAGCAGTTCTTC	CASSVAGAGVNEQFF
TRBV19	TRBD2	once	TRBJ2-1	TGTGCCAGTAGTATCCTACTAGCGGGGGAGGAATACAATGAGCAGTTCTTC	CASSILLAGEEYNEQFF
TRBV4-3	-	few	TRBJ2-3	TGCGCCAGCAGCCAAGATGGGGTTGGGGGACTGCCAGATACGCAGTATTTT	CASSQDGVGGLPDTQYF
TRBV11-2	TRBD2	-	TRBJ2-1	TGTGCCAGCAGCTCCCGGACTAGCGGGAGCAATGAGCAGTTCTTC	CASSSRTSGSNEQFF
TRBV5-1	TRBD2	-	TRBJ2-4	TGCGCCAGCAGCTTGGCGATCCTAGCGGGGGGCAAAAACATTCAGTACTTC	CASSLAILAGGKNIQYF
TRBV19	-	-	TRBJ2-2	TGTGCCAGTAGTAGGGGACTTCCGAACACCGGGGAGCTGTTTTTT	CASSRGLPNTGELFF
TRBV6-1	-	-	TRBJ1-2	TGTGCCAGCAGTGAAAACAGGAACTATGGCTACACCTTC	CASSENRNYGYTF
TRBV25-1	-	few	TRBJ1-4	TGTGCCAGCACGGAGGGACCCAGGAGGACTAATGAAAAACTGTTTTTT	CASTEGPRRTNEKLFF
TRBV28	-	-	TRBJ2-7	TGTGCCAGCAGTTTTTCGGGAGCTCGGTCCTACGAGCAGTACTTC	CASSFSGARSYEQYF
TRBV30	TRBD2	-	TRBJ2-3	TGTGCCTGGAGTGCGAGACTAGCGGGAGGCACAGATACGCAGTATTTT	CAWSARLAGGTDTQYF
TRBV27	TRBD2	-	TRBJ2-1	TGTGCCAGCAGTCCCAGAATTAGCGGGAGCTCCTACAATGAGCAGTTCTTC	CASSPRISGSSYNEQFF
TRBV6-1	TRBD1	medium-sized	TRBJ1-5	TGTGCCAGCACCACAGGGGTAGGCAATCAGCCCCAGCATTTT	CASTTGVGNQPQHF
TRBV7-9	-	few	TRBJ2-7	TGTGCCAGCAGCTTGGACAGATTTGAAGAGCAGTACTTC	CASSLDRFEEQYF
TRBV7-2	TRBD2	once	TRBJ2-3	TGTGCCAGCAGCTTACCGACTAGCGGCACAGATACGCAGTATTTT	CASSLPTSGTDTQYF
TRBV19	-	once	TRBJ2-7	TGTGCCAGTAGAATTAGGAGGGACGTTACCTACGAGCAGTACTTC	CASRIRRDVTYEQYF
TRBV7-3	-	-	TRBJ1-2	TGTGCCAGCAGCCTCACATGGGGGGATGGCTACACCTTC	CASSLTWGDGYTF
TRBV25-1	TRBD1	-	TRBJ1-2	TGTGCCAGCAGTGGGACAGGGAGGTTATATGGCTACACCTTC	CASSGTGRLYGYTF
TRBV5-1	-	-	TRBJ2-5	TGCGCCAGCAGCCCTCGGGACTCTCGGGGGGAGACCCAGTACTTC	CASSPRDSRGETQYF
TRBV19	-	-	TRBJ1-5	TGTGCCAGTAGACCAAGGCTCGGGGTTCATAGCAATCAGCCCCAGCATTTT	CASRPRLGVHSNQPQHF
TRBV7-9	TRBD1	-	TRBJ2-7	TGTGCCAGCAGCTTTGGGACAGGGGGCTACGAGCAGTACTTC	CASSFGTGGYEQYF
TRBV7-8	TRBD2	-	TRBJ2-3	TGTGCCAGCAGACCTAGCGGGGCAAGCACAGATACGCAGTATTTT	CASRPSGASTDTQYF
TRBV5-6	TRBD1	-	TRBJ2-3	TGTGCCAGCACAGCATCCGTGACAGGGGGCGCGGTAGATACGCAGTATTTT	CASTASVTGGAVDTQYF
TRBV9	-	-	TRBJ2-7	TGTGCCAGCAGCGTAGGTAACAGAGGAATTAGCGAGCAGTACTTC	CASSVGNRGISEQYF
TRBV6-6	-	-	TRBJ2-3	TGTGCCAGCAGTCGCCTCGGGTTGAGCACAGATACGCAGTATTTT	CASSRLGLSTDTQYF
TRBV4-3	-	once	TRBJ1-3	TGCGCCAGCAGCCAAGATAACGGCAGGGTCGGTGGAAACACCATATATTTT	CASSQDNGRVGGNTIYF
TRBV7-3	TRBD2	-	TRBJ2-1	TGTGCCAGCGGCCCAAGGGGACTAGCGGGAGGCACCCCTTTTAAGGAGCAGTTCTTC	CASGPRGLAGGTPFKEQFF
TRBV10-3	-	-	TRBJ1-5	TGTGCCATCAGTGATAGACAGGTGAATCAGCCCCAGCATTTT	CAISDRQVNQPQHF
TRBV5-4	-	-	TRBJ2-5	TGTGCCAGCAGCTTGTCAGGGCCGGAGACCCAGTACTTC	CASSLSGPETQYF
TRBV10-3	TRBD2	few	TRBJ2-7	TGTGCCACCCACCCCGGGACTAGCGGGACCCGCAGCTCCTACGAGCAGTACTTC	CATHPGTSGTRSSYEQYF
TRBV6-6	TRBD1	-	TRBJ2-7	TGTGCCAGCAGTTACTCGCGACAGGGTCCGACCTACGAGCAGTACTTC	CASSYSRQGPTYEQYF
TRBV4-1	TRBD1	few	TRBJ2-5	TGCGCCAGCAGCCCAAGGGGCGGGACAGGGGAGACCCAGTACTTC	CASSPRGGTGETQYF
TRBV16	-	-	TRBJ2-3	TGTGCCAGCAGCCAATATGGCAGGGATGGCACAGATACGCAGTATTTT	CASSQYGRDGTDTQYF
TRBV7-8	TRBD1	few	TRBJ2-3	TGTGCCAGCAGCGGGCAGGGGGTCGCCCAAGATACGCAGTATTTT	CASSGQGVAQDTQYF
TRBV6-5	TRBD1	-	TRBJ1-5	TGTGCCAGCAGAATAGGGACAGGGAATAATCAGCCCCAGCATTTT	CASRIGTGNNQPQHF
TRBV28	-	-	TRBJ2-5	TGTGCCACCACTTGGGACATCCAAGAGACCCAGTACTTC	CATTWDIQETQYF
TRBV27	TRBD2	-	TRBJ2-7	TGTGCCAGCAGTCCCGAGCGGGAGGGCCTAACCTACGAGCAGTACTTC	CASSPEREGLTYEQYF
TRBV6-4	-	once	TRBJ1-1	TGTGCCAGCAGTGAGGCACTGAACACTGAAGCTTTCTTT	CASSEALNTEAFF
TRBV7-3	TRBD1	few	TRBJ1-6	TGTGCCAGCAGCTTCCGACAGGGCTCACCCCTCCACTTT	CASSFRQGSPLHF